These 5 T cell receptor beta chains were all obtained from the same sample, sequenced in a study of response to subunit inactivated influenza vaccine. TCRdb re-called the RT-PCR reads with MiXCR, one entry per CDR3 protein. Of more than 250,000 distinct CDR3 sequences listed, 21% are singletons. The sequences come from PBMCs from blood, collected around 22 months after vaccination. These receptors were obtained from a man between 50 and 75 years old who received an inactivated influenza vaccine.

The V call is TRBV12-3 or TRBV12-4, the J call TRBJ1-5; no definite D call. The CDR3 length is 14 residues. Between the trimmed V and J ends, which lost 5 bases and 3 bases, there was a span of 11 bases. The CDR3, as DNA: TGTGCCAGCAGTGGATGGGGAAACAATCAGCCCCAGCATTTT. Translation gives CASSGWGNNQPQHF.

In its sample, this clonotype was seen a few times. This chain links TRBV5-1 with TRBJ1-4; D remains ambiguous. CDR3 length: 15 residues. Trimming pared 4 bases from V and 6 bases from J, leaving 16 bases between. Germline-derived CDR1 and CDR2 are SGHRS and YFSETQ. DNA for the CDR3: TGCGCCAGCAGCCGTGCGTCTGGGAGAGATGAAAAACTGTTTTTT. Translating it yields CASSRASGRDEKLFF.

This rearrangement joins TRBV20-1 to TRBJ2-5; 13 bases match TRBD2. CDR3 size: 14 residues. In germline, CDR1 is DFQATT, CDR2 SNEGSKA (reference sequence). After removal of 2 bases from V and 4 bases from J, the junction contained 1 base not matched to a gene. CDR3 sequence reads: CSARRLAGGETQYF. CDR3 DNA: TGCAGTGCTAGAAGACTAGCGGGAGGAGAGACCCAGTACTTC.

This clonotype has just a few counts. The genes are TRBV3-1 and TRBJ2-2; D may match TRBD1 or TRBD2 (5 bases each). V was clipped by 4 bases and J by 5 bases, with 11 bases between them. The CDR3 is 14 amino acids. Looked up from germline, CDR1 is LGHDT and CDR2 is YNNKEL (reference sequence). The CDR3 bases are TGTGCCAGCAGCCGGTACGAGGGGACCGGGGAGCTGTTTTTT. As protein: CASSRYEGTGELFF.

In this sample, this clonotype turned up a few times. The V call is TRBV11-2, the J call TRBJ1-6; tentatively, D is TRBD1 (5 bases). Per the germline V gene, CDR1 is SGHAT and CDR2 is FQNNGV. This CDR3 region has 13 residues. V lost 3 bases and J lost 8, with 8 bases in between. In DNA, the CDR3 is TGTGCCAGCAGCTTTTTCAGGGATTCACCCCTCCACTTT. It yields the protein CASSFFRDSPLHF.